Below are 29 T cell receptor beta chains sequenced from a single sample in a study of blood T cell repertoires in COVID-19. Clones were read by immunoSEQ multiplex PCR, and TCRdb kept only the in-frame ones, dropping some. Among about 310,000 clones listed, roughly 84% were seen once. The specimen sequenced was peripheral blood. Every receptor here comes from a man between 45 and 60 years old with active or convalescent COVID-19.

This chain connects TRBV7-2 to TRBJ1-3, with 9 bases matching TRBD1. J lost 0 bases, V lost 3 bases, and 3 bases had no gene match. The CDR3 consists of 16 residues. Germline V gene data show CDR1 as SGHTA and CDR2 as FQGNSA. This chain's CDR3 is CASSLWTGASGNTIYF. For the CDR3, the DNA is TGTGCCAGCAGCTTGTGGACAGGGGCCTCTGGAAACACCATATATTTT.

For the CDR3, the DNA is TGTGCCAGCACCCGGAGGGGGCGCTCGAACACTGAAGCTTTCTTT. It encodes CASTRRGRSNTEAFF. The chain has TRBV2 and TRBJ1-1; 7 positions agree with TRBD1. Trimming removed 7 bases from V and 1 base from J; junction bases left unmatched: 9. Germline loops: CDR1 SNHLY, CDR2 FYNNEI. This CDR3 comprises 15 residues.

J is TRBJ2-2 and V is TRBV4-1; D is perhaps TRBD1 (6 bases). The CDR3 consists of 15 residues. CDR1 and CDR2 (germline): MGHRA, YSYEKL. V shed 0 bases and J shed 7 bases, with 12 bases lying between them. The CDR3 bases are TGCGCCAGCAGCCAAGATAGCAGGGGTGACGGGGAGCTGTTTTTT. Translated, it gives CASSQDSRGDGELFF.

This clone was detected once. The rearrangement uses TRBV7-2 and TRBJ1-3, with D possibly TRBD1 on 6 matching bases. Germline V gives CDR1 SGHTA, CDR2 FQGNSA. V was clipped by 5 bases and J by 8 bases, with 19 bases between them. The CDR3 is 15 amino acids. The CDR3 nucleotides are TGTGCCAGCAGCGCCAGGGGTCCCACTGCGGACACCATATATTTT. Its protein product is CASSARGPTADTIYF.

The CDR3 bases are TGTGCCAGCAGCGCGCAATACAGGGGAGGTGAAGCTTTCTTT. Translating it yields CASSAQYRGGEAFF. The J gene is TRBJ1-1, the V gene TRBV11-2; TRBD1 matches 7 bases. Germline trimming cut 5 bases from V and 7 bases from J; bases unmatched to any gene: 10. CDR1 is SGHAT and CDR2 is FQNNGV in the germline V gene. The CDR3 covers 14 residues.

The V and J genes are TRBV5-1 and TRBJ2-1; 8 bases are a match to TRBD2. V lost 2 bases, J lost 3 bases, and 4 bases stayed unmatched. From germline, CDR1 is SGHRS and CDR2 YFSETQ. CDR3 size: 15 residues. The CDR3 DNA reads as TGCGCCAGCAGCTTTAGCGGGGATTACTACAATGAGCAGTTCTTC. It translates to CASSFSGDYYNEQFF.

This clone came up a few times. V gene TRBV5-1 combines with J gene TRBJ2-7; tentatively, D is TRBD1 (6 bases). Germline V CDR1 and CDR2: SGHRS, YFSETQ. The CDR3 is made up of 14 amino acids. Trimming stripped 0 bases from V and 0 bases from J, with 7 bases between. CDR3 sequence reads: CASSLEQGSYEQYF. The CDR3, as DNA: TGCGCCAGCAGCTTGGAACAGGGCTCCTACGAGCAGTACTTC. Full variable domain (missing parts from reference TRBV5-1 and TRBJ2-7): KAGVTQTPRYLIKTRGQQVTLSCSPISGHRSVSWYQQTPGQGLQFLFEYFSETQRNKGNFPGRFSGRQFSNSRSEMNVSTLELGDSALYLCASSLEQGSYEQYFGPGTRLTVT.

For the CDR3, the DNA is TGTGCCAGCAGCCGAGCGGGGGGGTACCAAGAGACCCAGTACTTC. It encodes CASSRAGGYQETQYF. This chain links TRBV3-1 (or the pseudogene TRBV3-2) with TRBJ2-5; 10 positions match TRBD2. CDR1 is LGHDT and CDR2 is YNNKEL in the germline V gene (reference sequence). This CDR3 is built from 15 residues. V was pared by 4 bases and J by 0 bases, with 2 bases of the junction left unmatched.

This clone came up a few times. The junction departs from germline at one end; a sequencing error may be responsible. V gene TRBV7-7 combines with J gene TRBJ2-5, with 7 bases aligning to TRBD1. The germline CDR1 and CDR2 sequences are SSHAT and FNYEAQ (reference sequence). This CDR3 has 15 residues. The CDR3 nucleotides read TGTGCTAGCAGCACCGGGACAGCAAAGGCAGAGACCCAGTACTTC. Its translation: CASSTGTAKAETQYF.

V gene TRBV27 combines with J gene TRBJ1-4; 8 nucleotides line up with TRBD1. V dropped 2 bases and J dropped 8; count of bases not matched to a gene: 10. Germline V CDR1 and CDR2: MNHEY, SMNVEV (reference sequence). The CDR3 totals 16 residues. The CDR3 DNA is TGTGCCAGCAGTTTAATTCCACAGGGGGGCGGGGAAAAACTGTTTTTT. It is translated as CASSLIPQGGGEKLFF.

This clone was recorded a few times. The CDR3 is CASSLLSGQPQHF. The CDR3 region has the DNA TGTGCCAGCAGTTTGCTATCTGGTCAGCCCCAGCATTTT. This chain connects TRBV12-3 or TRBV12-4 to TRBJ1-5; D is unclear. Trimming pared 3 bases from V and 6 bases from J, leaving 9 bases between. The CDR3 loop spans 13 amino acids.

V is TRBV28 and J is TRBJ2-6; D call uncertain. Germline values: CDR1 MDHEN, CDR2 SYDVKM. The V end lost 10 bases, the J end lost 1 base, and 8 bases lay between the germline ends. The CDR3 has 13 residues. CDR3 bases: TGTGCCACCCTCTTGTCTGGGGCCAACGTCCTGACTTTC. It yields the protein CATLLSGANVLTF. Looking up the rest from reference TRBV28 and TRBJ2-6 gives the full variable domain: DVKVTQSSRYLVKRTGEKVFLECVQDMDHENMFWYRQDPGLGLRLIYFSYDVKMKEKGDIPEGYSVSREKKERFSLILESASTNQTSMYLCATLLSGANVLTFGAGSRLTVL.

The J gene is TRBJ1-3, the V gene TRBV6-5, with no clear D. CDR1 and CDR2 from the germline V gene are MNHEY and SVGAGI. The ends were cut back, 2 bases at V and 0 bases at J, with 8 bases in the middle. The CDR3 is 15 residues long. This CDR3 reads CASSYTAYSGNTIYF. Written as DNA, the CDR3 is TGTGCCAGCAGTTACACAGCCTACTCTGGAAACACCATATATTTT.

This chain joins TRBV10-3 and TRBJ2-5, with 9 bases matching TRBD2. The CDR3 has 18 amino acids. Trimming removed 0 bases from V and 5 bases from J; junction bases left unmatched: 13. CDR1 is ENHRY and CDR2 is SYGVKD in the germline V gene. The CDR3: CAISESRSGRGRKETQYF. CDR3 DNA sequence: TGTGCCATCAGTGAGTCTCGTAGCGGGAGAGGAAGGAAGGAGACCCAGTACTTC.

This clone was observed a few times. The genes are TRBV29-1 and TRBJ1-1, with unresolved D. From germline, CDR1 is SQVTM and CDR2 ANQGSEA. The V gene lost 7 bases and the J gene lost 4 bases, with 10 bases spanning the gap. The length of the CDR3 is 11 residues. CDR3 amino acids: CSGASGTEAFF. The DNA of the CDR3 is TGCAGCGGGGCCTCCGGCACTGAAGCTTTCTTT.

This chain uses TRBV24-1 with TRBJ2-1; 7 nucleotides align to TRBD2. Per the germline V gene, CDR1 is KGHDR and CDR2 is SFDVKD. This CDR3 has 15 amino acids. V was clipped by 4 bases and J by 5 bases; unmatched bases: 7. CDR3 nucleotide sequence: TGTGCCACCAGTGACGTCGGGCTAGCGGACAATGAGCAGTTCTTC. Amino acid sequence: CATSDVGLADNEQFF.

This clone has just one count. The V and J genes are TRBV12-3 or TRBV12-4 and TRBJ2-1; D perhaps matches TRBD1 (6 bases). The V and J ends lost 5 bases and 9 bases respectively, with 14 bases between them. The CDR3 consists of 13 residues. CDR3 region: CASSPNRVGEQFF. Here the CDR3 DNA reads TGTGCCAGCAGTCCCAACAGGGTCGGTGAGCAGTTCTTC.

The V gene is TRBV30, the J gene TRBJ2-1, with 10 bases fitting TRBD2. Germline lookup yields CDR1 GTSNPN and CDR2 SVGIG (reference sequence). V gave up 5 bases and J gave up 8 bases; unmatched junction bases: 15. The CDR3 has 16 residues. This chain's CDR3 is CAWARGSSGGEDEQFF. CDR3 in DNA: TGTGCCTGGGCGCGAGGGTCTAGCGGGGGCGAGGATGAGCAGTTCTTC.

V is TRBV6-5 and J is TRBJ2-7, with 9 bases identical to TRBD1. V was clipped by 10 bases and J by 4 bases; unmatched bases: 8. Germline loops: CDR1 MNHEY, CDR2 SVGAGI. This CDR3 is built from 13 residues. DNA of the CDR3: TGTGCCACATTAAAACAGGGGGCATACGAGCAGTACTTC. Protein: CATLKQGAYEQYF.

This chain joins TRBV21-1 and TRBJ1-1. TRBV21-1 is described as a pseudogene. CDR3 size: 15 residues. CDR3 DNA: TGTGCCAGCAGCAAACATGTACGGGGAGACACTGAAGCTTTCTTT. It translates to CASSKHVRGDTEAFF.

This sequence joins TRBV12-3 or TRBV12-4 and TRBJ2-4, with 9 bases aligning to TRBD1. With 8 bases clipped from V and 4 bases from J, the junction kept 3 bases outside the gene matches. The CDR3 is made up of 13 amino acids. The CDR3 protein is CASGTGRKNIQYF. CDR3 nucleotide sequence: TGTGCCAGCGGGACAGGGAGGAAAAACATTCAGTACTTC.

This rearrangement joins TRBV18 to TRBJ1-5; tentative D call: TRBD1 (5 bases). CDR3 size: 14 residues. Germline V gene lookup returns CDR1 KGHSH and CDR2 LQKENI. Deletions cut 6 bases from V and 8 bases from J, with 17 bases between. CDR3 sequence: CASSPTGFDEPQHF. The CDR3 DNA reads TGTGCCAGCTCTCCAACAGGATTTGACGAGCCCCAGCATTTT.

The chain employs TRBV18 and TRBJ1-1; 9 bases match TRBD1. The germline V gene encodes CDR1 KGHSH and CDR2 LQKENI. The CDR3 consists of 18 residues. Trimming cost V 3 bases and J 0 bases; bases outside gene matches: 11. CDR3 in DNA: TGTGCCAGCTCACCCGTACCACAGGGGGCTTCAATGAACACTGAAGCTTTCTTT. Protein sequence: CASSPVPQGASMNTEAFF.

The chain links TRBV6-5 to TRBJ1-1; D possibly corresponds to TRBD1 (5 bases). This CDR3 is built from 14 residues. Per germline, CDR1 MNHEY and CDR2 SVGAGI. Trimming took 7 bases from V and 1 from J, leaving 13 bases between them. The CDR3 nucleotides are TGTGCCAGCATGTACCGGGGGTGGAACACTGAAGCTTTCTTT. It translates to CASMYRGWNTEAFF.

The chain has TRBV19 and TRBJ1-4; perhaps TRBD1 as D (5 bases). This CDR3 has 15 residues. Trimming stripped 7 bases from V and 3 bases from J, with 15 bases between. The germline CDR1 and CDR2 sequences are LNHDA and SQIVND (reference sequence). This CDR3 is CASKPSEGANEKLFF. CDR3 in DNA: TGTGCCAGTAAGCCCAGTGAAGGGGCTAATGAAAAACTGTTTTTT.

Only a few counts were recorded for this clone. This chain connects TRBV5-1 to TRBJ1-2, with TRBD1 as a possible D gene (6 bases). The CDR3 loop spans 15 amino acids. Trimming cost V 0 bases and J 2 bases, with 11 bases left between them. Germline V lookup: CDR1 SGHRS, CDR2 YFSETQ. The CDR3: CASSLAGRGNYGYTF. The CDR3, as DNA: TGCGCCAGCAGCTTGGCGGGCAGGGGAAACTATGGCTACACCTTC.

The chain is built from TRBV2 and TRBJ2-1; TRBD2 agrees at 8 bases. This CDR3 is built from 17 residues. Per the germline V gene, CDR1 is SNHLY and CDR2 is FYNNEI. V lost 3 bases to trimming and J lost 3 bases; unmatched junction nucleotides: 10. The CDR3 nucleotides are TGTGCCAGCAGTGAGGACCATAGCGGGGACCTCTACAATGAGCAGTTCTTC. This sequence encodes CASSEDHSGDLYNEQFF.

The chain links TRBV5-6 to TRBJ2-1; 12 nucleotides agree with TRBD2. The CDR3 runs to 15 residues. Germline CDR1 reads SGHDT; CDR2 reads YYEEEE. With V trimmed by 4 bases and J by 2 bases, 1 base remained unmatched. CDR3 nucleotides: TGTGCCAGCAGCCTAGCGGGGGGGACCTACAATGAGCAGTTCTTC. Translation gives CASSLAGGTYNEQFF.

The chain carries TRBV25-1 and TRBJ1-2; possible D gene TRBD1, 5 bases. The germline V and J ends were trimmed by 8 bases and 0 bases, with 22 bases remaining between them. Germline-derived CDR1 and CDR2 are MGHDK and SYGVNS. The CDR3 loop spans 17 amino acids. Written as DNA, the CDR3 is TGTGCCAGCGATGGGGAAGGCAGGGCTGAGACTAACTATGGCTACACCTTC. This translates into CASDGEGRAETNYGYTF.